This T cell receptor beta chain originates from a study of response to subunit inactivated influenza vaccine. General study results and limits: Each seasonal flu vaccination may recruit only limited new T cells, authors suggested.

From the RT-PCR reads, TCRdb called clonotypes with MiXCR, one entry per CDR3 protein. Seen here are under 550,000 distinct CDR3 sequences, 7.6% observed once, and the top ten hold 10% to 15%. In regard to this clonotype: Antigen: not known.

The material was PBMCs from blood, obtained around 25 months after vaccination. This receptor was obtained from a man aged 45-69 years who received an inactivated influenza vaccine.

This CDR3 reads CASSQSGITQYF. The CDR3 DNA is TGTGCCAGCAGCCAAAGTGGGATTACGCAGTATTTT. The V and J genes are TRBV3-1 and TRBJ2-3; D is unresolved. CDR3 size: 12 residues. V dropped 2 bases and J dropped 8 bases, with 8 bases sitting between them. Germline lookup yields CDR1 LGHDT and CDR2 YNNKEL (reference sequence).